This T cell receptor beta chain was profiled in a study of cytomegalovirus exposure and HLA in healthy donors. Concerning this clone itself: No antigen is known for it.

The primer mix had 60 Vbeta and 13 Jbeta primers. Produced via immunoSEQ multiplex PCR; TCRdb's table is partial and in-frame only. The profile shows 200,000 to 250,000 clones, 70% to 85% of them singletons. Germline CDR1 and CDR2: ENHRY and SYGVKD. Trimming left V 8 bases short and J 0 bases short, with 8 bases between. This CDR3 spans 13 amino acids. Study conclusions and caveats: TCR beta sequences reportedly predicted most subjects' HLA-A and HLA-B alleles accurately.

The specimen sequenced was PBMCs. The sequence was collected from a male donor in good health and CMV-seronegative. This chain connects TRBV10-3 to TRBJ2-1; no clear D gene. The CDR3 loop reads CAIAPSSYNEQFF. CDR3 DNA sequence: TGTGCCATCGCGCCGAGCTCCTACAATGAGCAGTTCTTC.